The 13 T cell receptor beta chains listed next were all sequenced from one sample in a study of CD8+CD57+ T cells in acquired aplastic anemia. The study profiled TCR beta VDJ and CDR3 using genomic DNA as template. TCRdb redid the calling of the reads with MiXCR, one entry per CDR3 protein. In the table there are 150,000 to 200,000 distinct CDR3 sequences, less than 60% of which are singletons. The patients chosen for sequencing had shown expansion of CD8+CD57+ cells (detected by flow cytometry). Material for sequencing was sorted CD4+, CD8+, or CD8+CD57+ T cells (not recorded which) from PBMCs. The source of these receptors is a human donor with aplastic anemia.

V is TRBV10-2 and J is TRBJ1-1; D remains unclear. V shed 4 bases and J shed 0 bases, with 3 bases lying between them. CDR1 and CDR2 from the germline V gene are WSHSY and SAAADI. CDR3 length: 12 residues. The CDR3 nucleotides read TGCGCCAGCAGTGTACTGAACACTGAAGCTTTCTTT. Its translation: CASSVLNTEAFF.

J is TRBJ1-1 and V is TRBV15; D is undetermined. With 8 bases removed from V and 0 bases from J, the gap between germline ends came to 10 bases. There are 13 residues in the CDR3. Germline loops: CDR1 LNHNV, CDR2 YYDKDF (reference sequence). The CDR3 loop is CATRTELNTEAFF. In DNA, the CDR3 is TGTGCCACCCGGACGGAACTGAACACTGAAGCTTTCTTT. The entire variable domain, with the rest obtained from reference TRBV15 and TRBJ1-1, is as follows: DAMVIQNPRYQVTQFGKPVTLSCSQTLNHNVMYWYQQKSSQAPKLLFHYYDKDFNNEADTPDNFQSRRPNTSFCFLDIRSPGLGDTAMYLCATRTELNTEAFFGQGTRLTVV.

This chain links TRBV10-3 with TRBJ2-7, with 7 bases aligning to TRBD2. There are 12 residues in the CDR3. Trimming cost V 4 bases and J 5 bases; bases outside gene matches: 2. Looked up from germline, CDR1 is ENHRY and CDR2 is SYGVKD. This CDR3 reads CAISGRGDEQYF. The DNA for the CDR3 is TGTGCCATCAGTGGTCGGGGGGACGAGCAGTACTTC.

This clonotype was counted between two and nine times. The genes are TRBV25-1 and TRBJ1-3, with D possibly matching TRBD1 (5 bases). Germline-derived CDR1 and CDR2 are MGHDK and SYGVNS. The CDR3 contains 19 residues. Trimming stripped 3 bases from V and 0 bases from J, with 21 bases between. In DNA, the CDR3 is TGTGCCAGCAGTGACGGTTATCCCGCGCTCGGGGGCTCTGGAAACACCATATATTTT. This translates into CASSDGYPALGGSGNTIYF.

This sequence joins TRBV25-1 and TRBJ1-5; no clear D. Germline loops: CDR1 MGHDK, CDR2 SYGVNS. The V end was cut by 4 bases, the J end by 2 bases, with 9 bases between. There are 14 residues in the CDR3. The CDR3: CASSAANGNQPQHF. The CDR3 bases are TGTGCCAGCAGTGCTGCTAACGGCAATCAGCCCCAGCATTTT.

This chain uses TRBV19 with TRBJ2-7; TRBD1 matches 11 bases. With 5 bases clipped from V and 3 bases from J, the junction kept 6 bases outside the gene matches. The CDR3 is made up of 15 amino acids. Germline CDR1 is LNHDA and CDR2 is SQIVND (reference sequence). For the CDR3, the DNA is TGTGCCAGTAGTCCCGGGACAGGGGGTAGCTACGAGCAGTACTTC. Protein sequence: CASSPGTGGSYEQYF.

The V and J genes are TRBV2 and TRBJ1-1; TRBD1 aligns across 7 bases. V lost 6 bases to trimming and J lost 5 bases; unmatched junction nucleotides: 12. This CDR3 is built from 15 residues. CDR1 is SNHLY, CDR2 FYNNEI, per germline. CDR3 sequence: CASSYDRVRETEAFF. The DNA of the CDR3 is TGTGCCAGCAGCTACGACAGGGTACGTGAGACTGAAGCTTTCTTT.

The table lists this clonotype with many counts. The chain joins TRBV6-1 to TRBJ2-3; tentatively, D is TRBD2 (5 bases). V gave up 7 bases and J gave up 0 bases, with 14 bases separating them. The CDR3 is made up of 15 amino acids. Germline assignment: CDR1 MNHNS and CDR2 SASEGT. CDR3 coding DNA: TGTGCCAGCACGGGAACACTCACTAGCACAGATACGCAGTATTTT. This translates into CASTGTLTSTDTQYF.

This clonotype was seen ten or more times. Written as DNA, the CDR3 is TGTGCCAGCAGTGAACGGACCCAGAACACTGAAGCTTTCTTT. It specifies CASSERTQNTEAFF. J is TRBJ1-1 and V is TRBV6-1, with D hard to call. The CDR3 contains 14 residues. Per the germline V gene, CDR1 is MNHNS and CDR2 is SASEGT. Trimming shortened V by 2 bases and J by 1 base, and 8 bases separated the two germline ends.

This chain links TRBV11-2 with TRBJ2-2; maybe TRBD1 (6 bases). V was trimmed by 1 base and J by 4 bases, leaving 10 bases between them. Germline loops: CDR1 SGHAT, CDR2 FQNNGV. The CDR3 is 15 amino acids. The CDR3 protein is CASSLGGRVTGELFF. DNA for the CDR3: TGTGCCAGCAGCTTAGGGGGGCGCGTCACCGGGGAGCTGTTTTTT.

This clonotype has more than one count but fewer than ten. The rearrangement uses TRBV7-8 and TRBJ2-6; D not resolved. Germline V lookup: CDR1 SGHVS, CDR2 FQNEAQ. V was clipped by 5 bases and J by 2 bases, with 4 bases between them. The CDR3 loop spans 13 amino acids. Here the CDR3 DNA reads TGTGCCAGCAGCAAGCCTGGGGCCAACGTCCTGACTTTC. Residues: CASSKPGANVLTF.

This clonotype was found many times. This chain links TRBV6-5 with TRBJ2-5; tentatively, D is TRBD1 or TRBD2 (5 bases each). Per germline, CDR1 MNHEY and CDR2 SVGAGI. Trimming pared 4 bases from V and 12 bases from J, leaving 21 bases between. The CDR3 extends over 14 amino acids. The CDR3 region is CASSSGTSPPGKYF. The CDR3 region has the DNA TGTGCCAGCAGTTCCGGGACCTCGCCTCCGGGGAAGTACTTC.

The chain uses TRBV5-6 and TRBJ1-2; D ambiguous. Per the germline V gene, CDR1 is SGHDT and CDR2 is YYEEEE. This CDR3 contains 15 residues. The V end was cut by 0 bases, the J end by 2 bases, with 11 bases between. CDR3 bases: TGTGCCAGCAGCTTGGATTTAGGCTTAAACTATGGCTACACCTTC. This codes for CASSLDLGLNYGYTF.